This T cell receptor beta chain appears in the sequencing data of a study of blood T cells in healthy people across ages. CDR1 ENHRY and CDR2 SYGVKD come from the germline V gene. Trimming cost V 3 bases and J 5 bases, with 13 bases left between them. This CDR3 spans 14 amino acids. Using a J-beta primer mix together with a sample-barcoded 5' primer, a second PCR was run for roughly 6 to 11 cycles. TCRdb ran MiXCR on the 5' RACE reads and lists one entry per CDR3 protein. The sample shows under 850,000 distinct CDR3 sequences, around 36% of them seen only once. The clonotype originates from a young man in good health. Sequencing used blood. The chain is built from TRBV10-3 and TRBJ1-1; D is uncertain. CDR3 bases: TGTGCCATCAGTGATGGCAGGACGGGGACTGAAGCTTTCTTT. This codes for CAISDGRTGTEAFF.